The sequence of this T cell receptor beta chain was determined in a study of a mutant IDH1 vaccine in newly diagnosed glioma. Study in general: Most had both radiotherapy and temozolomide beforehand; others had only one. V12 corresponded to week 35 and V13 to week 47.

TCRdb keeps only in-frame clones here, not all; method: immunoSEQ multiplex PCR. The profile shows about 55,000 clones, approximately 76% of them singletons. On this clone: The antigen is not known.

Time point meaning: week 47, end of study. It was 300 ug of mutant IDH1 20-mer peptide that made up each vaccine dose, given with topical imiquimod. Each tumor in the donors was a new WHO grade 3 or 4 astrocytoma, IDH1-mutant and ATRX-lost. V dropped 3 bases and J dropped 6 bases, with 12 bases sitting between them. The CDR3 sequence is 14 residues long. Per germline, CDR1 ENHRY and CDR2 SYGVKD. This rearrangement joins TRBV10-3 to TRBJ1-5; D perhaps matches TRBD1 (5 bases). This material consisted of PBMCs, taken from a glioma patient whose treatment included an IDH1 peptide vaccine. This receptor was taken from a woman aged 40 to 50 with glioma. Some clones in this sample may be carry-over from other donors' samples. CDR3 bases: TGTGCCATCAGTGAAAGGGCAGGGAGTCAGCCCCAGCATTTT. Residues: CAISERAGSQPQHF.